The rows below give T cell receptor beta chains drawn from one sample of a study of cytomegalovirus exposure and HLA in healthy donors. TCRdb keeps only in-frame clones here, not all; method: immunoSEQ multiplex PCR. The sample records 150,000 to 200,000 clones, about 87% being singletons. Sequenced input: PBMCs. Receptors were obtained from a woman in her late teens or twenties in good health and CMV-seronegative. The CDR3 runs from the conserved cysteine through the conserved F or W. D genes are given only for firm matches. Only some rows state a clone size, as once, few, many or a class for expanded clones.

v_gene	j_gene	abundance	d_gene	CDR3aa	CDR3nt
TRBV15	TRBJ2-6	-	TRBD2	CATVEGGVSGANVLTF	TGTGCCACCGTTGAGGGAGGGGTCTCTGGGGCCAACGTCCTGACTTTC
TRBV20-1	TRBJ2-7	-	TRBD2	CSAPRGDEQYF	TGCAGTGCCCCCCGGGGGGACGAGCAGTACTTC
TRBV10-3	TRBJ2-1	-	TRBD2	CAISEGLAGGGFTNEQFF	TGTGCCATCAGTGAGGGACTAGCGGGAGGAGGTTTTACGAATGAGCAGTTCTTC
TRBV7-8	TRBJ2-7	-	-	CASSNSLVSEQYF	TGTGCCAGCAGCAATAGCCTTGTCTCCGAGCAGTACTTC
TRBV29-1	TRBJ2-7	-	-	CSARMGTGGYEQYF	TGCAGCGCGAGAATGGGGACTGGGGGCTACGAGCAGTACTTC
TRBV4-1	TRBJ2-7	-	-	CASSQAPISQGAYEQYF	TGCGCCAGCAGCCAAGCCCCAATCTCACAGGGAGCCTACGAGCAGTACTTC
TRBV11-3	TRBJ1-1	-	TRBD1	CASSLGQGALNTEAFF	TGTGCCAGCAGCTTAGGACAGGGGGCCCTGAACACTGAAGCTTTCTTT
TRBV29-1	TRBJ1-4	-	TRBD1	CSVFGTEGEKLFF	TGCAGCGTTTTCGGGACAGAGGGGGAAAAACTGTTTTTT
TRBV7-2	TRBJ2-1	-	-	CASSFLAPWLAGQVNEQFF	TGTGCCAGCAGCTTCCTAGCCCCATGGCTAGCGGGACAGGTGAATGAGCAGTTCTTC
TRBV28	TRBJ2-6	-	-	CATRSGSGANVLTF	TGTGCCACTAGATCGGGCTCTGGGGCCAACGTCCTGACTTTC
TRBV19	TRBJ2-2	-	-	CASTVTGQTGELFF	TGTGCCAGTACAGTGACAGGACAGACCGGGGAGCTGTTTTTT
TRBV28	TRBJ2-1	-	-	CASSYILGSEQFF	TGTGCCAGCAGTTATATTCTAGGTAGCGAGCAGTTCTTC
TRBV9	TRBJ1-6	-	-	CASSGQGRADYNSPLHF	TGTGCCAGCAGCGGTCAGGGGAGGGCAGACTATAATTCACCCCTCCACTTT
TRBV7-2	TRBJ2-3	-	TRBD1	CASSLGGTGYIDTQYF	TGTGCCAGCAGCTTAGGGGGGACAGGGTATATAGATACGCAGTATTTT
TRBV4-3	TRBJ2-7	-	-	CASSQEMGSASYEQYF	TGCGCCAGCAGCCAAGAGATGGGTTCGGCTAGTTACGAGCAGTACTTC
TRBV5-6	TRBJ1-5	-	TRBD1	CASSLRTGRPEPQHF	TGTGCCAGCAGCCTAAGGACAGGGCGCCCGGAGCCCCAGCATTTT
TRBV5-8	TRBJ1-2	-	-	CASSLGGGQGNYGYTF	TGTGCCAGCAGCTTAGGTGGGGGCCAGGGAAACTATGGCTACACCTTC
TRBV28	TRBJ1-2	-	-	CASRSNGGYTF	TGTGCCAGCAGATCAAACGGTGGCTACACCTTC
TRBV6-1	TRBJ2-5	once	TRBD1	CASSGRTGPQTQYF	TGTGCCAGCAGTGGCCGGACAGGGCCACAGACCCAGTACTTC
TRBV5-1	TRBJ2-3	few	TRBD2	CASSPSGGSTDTQYF	TGCGCCAGCAGCCCAAGCGGGGGAAGCACAGATACGCAGTATTTT
TRBV5-4	TRBJ2-1	-	TRBD2	CASRVKRDALVNEQFF	TGTGCCAGCAGGGTGAAGCGGGACGCTCTAGTCAATGAGCAGTTCTTC
TRBV5-1	TRBJ2-3	-	-	CASSPGIGTDTQYF	TGCGCCAGCAGCCCGGGGATCGGCACAGATACGCAGTATTTT
TRBV5-1	TRBJ2-1	-	-	CASSPFERVSGANEQFF	TGCGCCAGCAGCCCGTTTGAGCGGGTGTCTGGGGCGAATGAGCAGTTCTTC
TRBV4-3	TRBJ2-3	-	-	CASSQDQARGESSDTQYF	TGCGCCAGCAGCCAAGATCAGGCCAGGGGTGAATCGTCAGATACGCAGTATTTT
TRBV5-4	TRBJ1-2	-	-	CASSRREGYYGYTF	TGTGCCAGCAGCCGCAGGGAGGGGTACTATGGCTACACCTTC
TRBV4-1	TRBJ1-1	-	TRBD1	CASSPLGTGTPEAFF	TGCGCCAGCAGCCCACTTGGGACAGGGACCCCTGAAGCTTTCTTT
TRBV14	TRBJ2-7	-	-	CASSQNRWEQYF	TGTGCCAGCAGCCAAAACAGGTGGGAGCAGTACTTC
TRBV14	TRBJ2-7	-	-	CASSHFHEQYF	TGTGCCAGCAGCCACTTCCACGAGCAGTACTTC
TRBV7-8	TRBJ2-5	-	TRBD1	CASSLNDRGGETQYF	TGTGCCAGCAGCTTAAACGACAGGGGAGGAGAGACCCAGTACTTC
TRBV5-1	TRBJ2-2	-	TRBD1	CASSLGTGMNTGELFF	TGCGCCAGCAGCTTGGGGACAGGGATGAACACCGGGGAGCTGTTTTTT
TRBV15	TRBJ1-3	-	-	CATSRDRTTMGSKRNTIYF	TGTGCCACCAGCAGAGACAGGACAACGATGGGCAGCAAGAGAAACACCATATATTTT
TRBV6-5	TRBJ2-2	-	-	CASSISGGGELFF	TGTGCCAGCTCCATATCCGGTGGCGGGGAGCTGTTTTTT